This T cell receptor (beta chain) was observed in a study of regulatory T cells in long-lasting Graves disease. There are many counts of this clonotype. Library construction for TCR beta used iRepertoire HTBI primers and Arm-PCR of CDR3 regions. MiXCR, run by TCRdb on the multiplex PCR reads, gives a single entry per CDR3 protein. In the table there are about 470,000 distinct CDR3 sequences, less than 25% of which are singletons. Time point of the sample: persistent/refractory GD, antithyroid drugs over 5 years with positive TRAb. From RNA extracted from PBMCs, the TCR library was made. The source material was peripheral blood mononuclear cells (PBMCs), sampled when the disease was refractory, from a patient treated with antithyroid drugs. The sequence was collected from a female donor with Graves disease.

The CDR3 sequence: CASSEDRVWYTEAFF. The CDR3 DNA reads as TGTGCCAGCAGTGAAGACAGGGTTTGGTACACTGAAGCTTTCTTT. The chain links TRBV6-2 or TRBV6-3 to TRBJ1-1, with 7 bases that match TRBD1. Germline V gene lookup returns CDR1 MNHEY and CDR2 SVGEGT. Unmatched junction bases numbered 9, after V lost 5 bases and J lost 3 bases. This CDR3 has 15 residues.